Sequencing of this TCR beta chain was carried out in a study of CD8+CD57+ T cells in acquired aplastic anemia. Whole-study context: Average DNA yield from sorted CD4+ and CD8+ cells was 3.2 ug.

Template material for TCR beta VDJ and CDR3 profiling consisted of genomic DNA. TCRdb used MiXCR to reprocess the reads, holding one entry per CDR3 protein. The sample includes some 140,000 distinct CDR3 sequences, 41% of them seen just once. General study points: Found in both controls and patients were around 29 CD8+ CDR3 sequences.

A single count supports this clonotype. The target antigen is unknown. Sequence at one end of the junction differs from germline and may be a read error. The sequenced sample consisted of sorted CD4+, CD8+, or CD8+CD57+ T cells (not recorded which) from PBMCs. This clonotype was obtained from a human donor in good health, serving as a control.

CDR3 protein: CAGSLSTNTGELVF. The CDR3 DNA sequence: TGTGCCGGCAGCTTATCCACAAACACCGGGGAGCTGGTTTTT. The chain combines TRBV7-2 with TRBJ2-2; a weak D match, TRBD2 (5 bases). The length of the CDR3 is 14 residues. CDR1 is SGHTA, CDR2 FQGNSA, per germline.